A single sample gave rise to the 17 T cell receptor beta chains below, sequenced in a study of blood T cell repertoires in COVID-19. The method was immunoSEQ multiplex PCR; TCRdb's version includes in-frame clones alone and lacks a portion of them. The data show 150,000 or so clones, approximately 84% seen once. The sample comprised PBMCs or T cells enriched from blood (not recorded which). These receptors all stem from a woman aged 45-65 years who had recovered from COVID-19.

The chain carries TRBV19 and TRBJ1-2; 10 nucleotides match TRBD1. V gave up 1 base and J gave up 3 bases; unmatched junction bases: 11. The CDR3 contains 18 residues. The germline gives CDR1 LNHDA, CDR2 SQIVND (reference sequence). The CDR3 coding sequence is TGTGCCAGTAGTATAGCTTCCGGGACAGGGGCCGATCACTATGGCTACACCTTC. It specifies CASSIASGTGADHYGYTF.

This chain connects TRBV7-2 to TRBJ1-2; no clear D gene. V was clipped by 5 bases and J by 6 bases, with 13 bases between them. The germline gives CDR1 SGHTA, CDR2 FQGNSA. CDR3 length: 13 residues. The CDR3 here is CASSPRRGNGYTF. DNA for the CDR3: TGTGCCAGCAGCCCCCGGCGGGGAAATGGCTACACCTTC. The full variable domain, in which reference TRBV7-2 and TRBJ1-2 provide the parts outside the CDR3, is GAGVSQSPSNKVTEKGKDVELRCDPISGHTALYWYRQSLGQGLEFLIYFQGNSAPDKSGLPSDRFSAERTGGSVSTLTIQRTQQEDSAVYLCASSPRRGNGYTFGSGTRLTVV.

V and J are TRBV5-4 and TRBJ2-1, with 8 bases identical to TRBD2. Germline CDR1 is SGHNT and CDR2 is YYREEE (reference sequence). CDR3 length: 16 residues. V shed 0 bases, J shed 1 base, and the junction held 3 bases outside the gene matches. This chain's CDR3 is CASSLDGRASYNEQFF. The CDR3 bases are TGTGCCAGCAGCTTGGACGGGAGGGCATCCTACAATGAGCAGTTCTTC.

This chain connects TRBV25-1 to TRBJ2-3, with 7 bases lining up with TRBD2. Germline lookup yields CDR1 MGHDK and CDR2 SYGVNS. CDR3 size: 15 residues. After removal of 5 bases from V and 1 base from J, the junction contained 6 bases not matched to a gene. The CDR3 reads CASSRKRGGTDTQYF. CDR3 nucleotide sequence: TGTGCCAGCAGTCGAAAGCGGGGAGGCACAGATACGCAGTATTTT.

CDR3 nucleotide sequence: TGCAGCGTAAAGGGGCAGGGGGCAGCTGAAGCTTTCTTT. Translating it yields CSVKGQGAAEAFF. The rearrangement joins TRBV29-1 to TRBJ1-1; 8 bases align to TRBD1. The CDR3 extends over 13 amino acids. V dropped 6 bases and J dropped 6; count of bases not matched to a gene: 9. Germline-derived CDR1 and CDR2 are SQVTM and ANQGSEA.

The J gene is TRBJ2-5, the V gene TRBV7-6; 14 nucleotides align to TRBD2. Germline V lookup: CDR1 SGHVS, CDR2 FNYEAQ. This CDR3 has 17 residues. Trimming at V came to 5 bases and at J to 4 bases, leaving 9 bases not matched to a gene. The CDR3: CASSPWTSGRSRETQYF. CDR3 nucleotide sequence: TGTGCCAGCAGCCCATGGACTAGCGGGAGGTCGAGAGAGACCCAGTACTTC.

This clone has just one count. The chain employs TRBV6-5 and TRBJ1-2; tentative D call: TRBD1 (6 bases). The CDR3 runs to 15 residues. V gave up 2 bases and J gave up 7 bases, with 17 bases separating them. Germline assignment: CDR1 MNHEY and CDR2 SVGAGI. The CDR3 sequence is CASSYQTGAAVGYTF. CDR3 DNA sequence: TGTGCCAGCAGTTACCAGACAGGAGCGGCCGTTGGCTACACCTTC.

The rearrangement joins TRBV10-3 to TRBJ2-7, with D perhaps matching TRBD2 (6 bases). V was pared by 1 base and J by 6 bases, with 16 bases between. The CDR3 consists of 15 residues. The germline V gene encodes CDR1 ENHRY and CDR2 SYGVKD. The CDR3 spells CAISELGGTWGEQYF. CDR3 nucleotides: TGTGCCATCAGTGAGTTGGGCGGGACGTGGGGCGAGCAGTACTTC.

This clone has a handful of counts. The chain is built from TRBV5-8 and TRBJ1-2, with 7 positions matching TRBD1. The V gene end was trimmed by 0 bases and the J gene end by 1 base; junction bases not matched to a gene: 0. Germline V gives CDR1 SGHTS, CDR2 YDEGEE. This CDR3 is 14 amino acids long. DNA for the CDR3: TGTGCCAGCAGCTTGGACAGGGGTAACTATGGCTACACCTTC. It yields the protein CASSLDRGNYGYTF.

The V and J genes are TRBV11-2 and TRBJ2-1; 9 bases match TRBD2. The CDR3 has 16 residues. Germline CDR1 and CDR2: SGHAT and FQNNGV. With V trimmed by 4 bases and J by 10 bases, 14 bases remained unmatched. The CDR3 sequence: CASSWNRGLASGEQFF. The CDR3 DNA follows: TGTGCCAGCAGCTGGAACCGGGGACTAGCTTCTGGCGAGCAGTTCTTC.

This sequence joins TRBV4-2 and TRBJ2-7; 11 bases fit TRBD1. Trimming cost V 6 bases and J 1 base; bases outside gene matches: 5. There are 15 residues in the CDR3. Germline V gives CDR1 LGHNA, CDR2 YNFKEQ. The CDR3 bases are TGTGCCAGCAGTCACGGGACAGGGGGTTCCTACGAGCAGTACTTC. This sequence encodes CASSHGTGGSYEQYF.

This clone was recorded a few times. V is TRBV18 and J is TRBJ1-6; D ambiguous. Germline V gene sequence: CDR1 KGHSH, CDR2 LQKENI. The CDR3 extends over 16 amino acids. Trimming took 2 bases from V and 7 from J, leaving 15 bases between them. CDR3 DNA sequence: TGTGCCAGCTCACCATTCGCTGCCGGAGTGAATTCACCCCTCCACTTT. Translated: CASSPFAAGVNSPLHF. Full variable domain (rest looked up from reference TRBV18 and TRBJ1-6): NAGVMQNPRHLVRRRGQEARLRCSPMKGHSHVYWYRQLPEEGLKFMVYLQKENIIDESGMPKERFSAEFPKEGPSILRIQQVVRGDSAAYFCASSPFAAGVNSPLHFGNGTRLTVT.

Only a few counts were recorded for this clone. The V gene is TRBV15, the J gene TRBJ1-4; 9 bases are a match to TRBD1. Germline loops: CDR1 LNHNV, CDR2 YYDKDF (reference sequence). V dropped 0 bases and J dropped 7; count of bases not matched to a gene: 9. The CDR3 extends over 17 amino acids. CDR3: CATSRDLGTGIFEKLFF. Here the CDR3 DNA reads TGTGCCACCAGCAGAGATCTAGGGACAGGGATTTTTGAAAAACTGTTTTTT.

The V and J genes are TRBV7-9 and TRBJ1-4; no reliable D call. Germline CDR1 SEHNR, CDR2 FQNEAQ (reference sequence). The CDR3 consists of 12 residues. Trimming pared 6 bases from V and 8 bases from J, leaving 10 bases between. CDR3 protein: CASSSQREKLFF. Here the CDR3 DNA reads TGTGCCAGCAGTTCCCAGCGGGAAAAACTGTTTTTT.

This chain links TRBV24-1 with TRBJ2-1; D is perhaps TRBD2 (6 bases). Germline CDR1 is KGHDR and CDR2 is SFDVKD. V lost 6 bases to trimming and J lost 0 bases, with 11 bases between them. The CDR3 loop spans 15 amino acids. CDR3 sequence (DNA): TGTGCCACCAGTCCTGGGGGGTTCTCCTACAATGAGCAGTTCTTC. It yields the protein CATSPGGFSYNEQFF.

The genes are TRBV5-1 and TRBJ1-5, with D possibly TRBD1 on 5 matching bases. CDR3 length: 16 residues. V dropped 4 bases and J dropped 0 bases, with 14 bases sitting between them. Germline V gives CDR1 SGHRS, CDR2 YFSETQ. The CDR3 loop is CASSPVGGYSNQPQHF. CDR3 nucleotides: TGCGCCAGCAGCCCAGTGGGGGGATATAGCAATCAGCCCCAGCATTTT. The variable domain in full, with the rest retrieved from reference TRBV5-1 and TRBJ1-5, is KAGVTQTPRYLIKTRGQQVTLSCSPISGHRSVSWYQQTPGQGLQFLFEYFSETQRNKGNFPGRFSGRQFSNSRSEMNVSTLELGDSALYLCASSPVGGYSNQPQHFGDGTRLSIL.

CDR3 coding DNA: TGTGCCAGCAGGACAGGGAACACTGAAGCTTTCTTT. Translated: CASRTGNTEAFF. The chain recombines TRBV6-5 with TRBJ1-1, with D perhaps TRBD1 (6 bases). The length of the CDR3 is 12 residues. Per germline, CDR1 MNHEY and CDR2 SVGAGI. Trimming pared 6 bases from V and 1 base from J, leaving 6 bases between.